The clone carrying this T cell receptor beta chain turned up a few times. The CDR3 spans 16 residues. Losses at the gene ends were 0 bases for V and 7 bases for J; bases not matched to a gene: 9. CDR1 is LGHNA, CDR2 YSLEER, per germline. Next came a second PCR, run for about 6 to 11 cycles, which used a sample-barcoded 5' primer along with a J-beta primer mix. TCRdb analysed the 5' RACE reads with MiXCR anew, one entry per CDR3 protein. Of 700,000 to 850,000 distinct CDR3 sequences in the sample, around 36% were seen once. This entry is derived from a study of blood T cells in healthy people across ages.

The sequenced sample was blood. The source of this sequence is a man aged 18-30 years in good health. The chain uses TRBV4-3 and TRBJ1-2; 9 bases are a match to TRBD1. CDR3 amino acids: CASSQDPQGADPGYTF. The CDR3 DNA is TGCGCCAGCAGCCAAGATCCACAGGGGGCGGATCCTGGCTACACCTTC.